Included here is one T cell receptor beta chain sequence, with context. This clonotype has at least ten counts. What this receptor recognizes is not known. One base away there is no much larger clone; base qualities are not given. For repertoire sequencing, the TCR beta CDR3 regions were amplified from RNA transcripts. The first round of RT-PCR was done with HTBI primers and the Qiagen OneStep RT-PCR kit, and was followed by a second round of multiplex PCR, then size selection and purification. Libraries were sequenced paired-end with 100 bp reads on an Illumina HiSeq2000. Per the original workflow: SOAPnuke was used to process the reads, throwing out any read that had adapters, had uncalled bases, had a mean Phred below 15, or lacked an exact constant-primer or identifier match. COPE v1.2.5 was used to merge high-quality paired reads. Clonotypes were defined as unique nucleotide sequences and were aligned to IMGT TRB V, D and J references using MiTCR v1.1. Analysis was restricted to V-J combinations with a frequency above 0.0001, which covered 99.2% of repertoires. For each V-J combination, a TCR clonal expansion and chaos score was defined as the ratio of F50 clonal expansion to chaos observed in the TCRdist matrix. Welch's t-statistics and random forest were used to narrow the features down to 10 to 15 V-J combinations, which were then fed into a naive Bayes classifier. Thyroid-blood repertoire similarity was quantified with the Morisita-Horn index. TCRdb reprocessed the public reads (quality trimming at Q25 with fastp, clone calling with MiXCR) and kept in-frame beta chains. Duplicate CDR3 protein sequences are folded into a single record with the most common DNA and genes. These V and J calls originate from TCRdb's pipeline instead of the authors' own analysis. The sample includes over 150,000 distinct CDR3 sequences, with over 35% observed a single time. The leading ten clones occupy around 5.8% of the sample.

This specimen belongs to a study of Graves' ophthalmopathy and Graves' hyperthyroidism (dated by TCRdb to the late 2010s). General notes on the study: Peripheral blood samples were taken at the time of initial diagnosis, before any treatment was given. For independent validation, a separate cohort was made up of around 19 hyperthyroidism patients plus 17 patients who later progressed from hyperthyroidism to ophthalmopathy. The 100 or so discovery patients were randomly divided into training and test sets at a 7:3 ratio. In total, under 150 blood samples were TCR-sequenced: 43 ophthalmopathy, roughly 80 hyperthyroidism and roughly 17 hyperthyroidism-to-ophthalmopathy patients. In several hyperthyroidism patients, the T-cell repertoire of thyroid tissue was compared with the T-cell repertoire of blood. Following sample collection, hyperthyroidism patients were given methimazole at a starting dose of 30 mg daily, and ophthalmopathy patients were given high-dose intravenous methylprednisolone. The study used TCR beta repertoire signatures to distinguish Graves' ophthalmopathy from Graves' hyperthyroidism and to predict progression to ophthalmopathy. To explore V-J signatures distinguishing ophthalmopathy from hyperthyroidism, a discovery set of about a hundred patients (roughly 42 ophthalmopathy, 55 to 60 stable hyperthyroidism) was enrolled. Summary of the overall study and its limitations: In validation, the model predicted ophthalmopathy progression with about 70% sensitivity and around 72% specificity; roughly 12 predicted patients were CT-confirmed with GO in a median of approximately six months. No statistical method was used to predetermine the sample size, and group allocation was not hidden from the investigators. Among expanded thyroid clonotypes with frequency above 0.001, most also showed up in blood, which suggests that blood repertoires may reflect the thyroid immune response. In cross-validation, the 13-signature model distinguished ophthalmopathy from stable hyperthyroidism with about 90% sensitivity and roughly 81% specificity, and in the test set the corresponding values were roughly 80% and 75%.

Patients with ophthalmopathy had moderately to severely active disease, with a Clinical Activity Score of 3 or more, a NOSPECS grade of 4 or more, and a disease duration of less than 3 months. Patients with other autoimmune diseases, uncontrolled infections, pregnancy or lactation were excluded. Clinical symptoms, serum thyroxine, TRAb, thyroid ultrasound and orbital computed tomography were used for diagnosis. Using Ficoll-Paque density gradient centrifugation, PBMCs were isolated from approximately 11 ml of fresh peripheral blood. Trizol reagent was used to extract the total RNA, and its quality was then checked on an Agilent 2100 Bioanalyzer. CDR1 MNHEY and CDR2 SVGEGT were looked up in the germline V gene. From its cysteine to its phenylalanine, the CDR3 spans 15 amino acids. The DNA shown is the 45-base CDR3, in frame from base 1. The V end gives up 6 bases and the J end 13 bases, leaving 15 bases in the junction not matched to a gene.

The TCR originated in a woman aged 40 to 55 with Graves' ophthalmopathy. Donor details come from another sample of the same person, matched by shared clones. Sequenced input: peripheral blood. This receptor chain uses TRBV6-2 or TRBV6-3 and TRBJ2-7; 13 nucleotides in the junction match TRBD2. The encoded CDR3 is CASRPGLAGESGVYF. The sequenced DNA: TGTGCCAGCAGACCTGGACTAGCGGGAGAGAGCGGCGTCTACTTC.